This TCR beta chain originates from a study of T cell changes during pregnancy in multiple sclerosis. Germline CDR1 is ENHRY and CDR2 is SYGVKD. The germline V and J ends were trimmed by 6 bases and 1 base, with 9 bases remaining between them. The CDR3 sequence is 13 residues long. The method was immunoSEQ multiplex PCR; TCRdb's version includes in-frame clones alone and lacks a portion of them. The sample records around 75,000 clones, roughly 91% being singletons. The chain carries TRBV10-3 and TRBJ1-1; D is undetermined. The material sequenced was CD4+ T cells from peripheral blood mononuclear cells, taken in the third trimester of pregnancy. The receptor's source is a female donor in good health, enrolled as a control in a pregnancy study. This CDR3 reads CAISPLGNTEAFF. The CDR3 DNA follows: TGTGCCATCAGCCCCCTCGGGAACACTGAAGCTTTCTTT.